This T cell receptor beta chain was obtained from a study of blood T cells in healthy people across ages. A sample-barcoded 5' primer and a J-beta primer mix were used in a second PCR of roughly 7 to 12 cycles. MiXCR, applied by TCRdb to the 5' RACE reads, yields one record per CDR3 protein. The sample has over 1.5 million distinct CDR3 sequences, around half seen once. Germline values: CDR1 LNHNV, CDR2 YYDKDF (reference sequence). The ends were cut back, 8 bases at V and 4 bases at J, with 13 bases in the middle. The CDR3 has 13 residues. This clonotype occurred a few times. This sequence was found in a woman aged 40 to 50 in good health. The chain has TRBV15 and TRBJ2-3; D might be TRBD1 (5 bases). What was sequenced was blood. This CDR3 is CATSVQGADTQYF. The CDR3 DNA is TGTGCCACCTCGGTTCAGGGCGCAGATACGCAGTATTTT.